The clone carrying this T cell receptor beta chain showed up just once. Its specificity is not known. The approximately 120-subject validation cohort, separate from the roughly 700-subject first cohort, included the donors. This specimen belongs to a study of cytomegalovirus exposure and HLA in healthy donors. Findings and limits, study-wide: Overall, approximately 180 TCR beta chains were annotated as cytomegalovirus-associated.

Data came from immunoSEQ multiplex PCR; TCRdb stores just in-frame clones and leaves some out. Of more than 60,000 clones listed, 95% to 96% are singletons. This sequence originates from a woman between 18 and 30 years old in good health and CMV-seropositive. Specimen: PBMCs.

CDR3 nucleotides: TGTGCCAGCAGTCCCCTTTCGGGGAAAGAGACCCAGTACTTC. Protein product: CASSPLSGKETQYF. The gene calls are TRBV6-6 and TRBJ2-5; TRBD2 is a possible D gene (5 bases). The CDR3 length is 14 residues. V dropped 5 bases and J dropped 3 bases, with 13 bases sitting between them. Germline loops: CDR1 MNHNY, CDR2 SVGAGI (reference sequence).